These T cell receptor beta chains were read from a single sample in a study of T cells after yellow fever vaccination. TCRdb re-analysed the 5' RACE reads in MiXCR, keeping a single row per CDR3 protein. The sample lists about 260,000 distinct CDR3 sequences, roughly 4.8% occurring once. The sample consisted of CD4+ T cells sorted from PBMCs, taken on the day of the yellow fever booster vaccination. The source is a man younger than 30 who received the YFV17D yellow fever vaccine. Each CDR3 is given with its conserved first and last residue. Fields, in order: clone size, D gene, V gene, J gene, CDR3 DNA, CDR3 protein. D genes are given only for firm matches. Only part of the rows carry a size: once, few, many, or a class if the clone is expanded.

clone size: few
D gene: -
V gene: TRBV4-1
J gene: TRBJ1-2
CDR3 DNA: TGCGCCAGCAGCCAGACCGCAGGGGATGGGTATGGCTACACCTTC
CDR3 protein: CASSQTAGDGYGYTF

clone size: few
D gene: -
V gene: TRBV7-8
J gene: TRBJ1-1
CDR3 DNA: TGTGCCAGCAGCCTAGGTCGAAGGACAAGAGAGAACACTGAAGCTTTCTTT
CDR3 protein: CASSLGRRTRENTEAFF

clone size: -
D gene: -
V gene: TRBV18
J gene: TRBJ2-7
CDR3 DNA: TGTGCCAGCTCACCACGTTCTGGGGGCGAGCAGTACTTC
CDR3 protein: CASSPRSGGEQYF

clone size: -
D gene: -
V gene: TRBV4-2
J gene: TRBJ2-7
CDR3 DNA: TGTGCCAGCAGCCAAGAAGGCCGAGAGGGGTCCCCCTACGAGCAGTACTTC
CDR3 protein: CASSQEGREGSPYEQYF

clone size: -
D gene: TRBD2
V gene: TRBV6-5
J gene: TRBJ2-3
CDR3 DNA: TGTGCCAGCAGTTACTCGGTGATAGCGGGGTACGATACGCAGTATTTT
CDR3 protein: CASSYSVIAGYDTQYF

clone size: -
D gene: -
V gene: TRBV19
J gene: TRBJ1-2
CDR3 DNA: TGTGCCAGTAGTATAGTTTCAGGGATAAACTATGGCTACACCTTC
CDR3 protein: CASSIVSGINYGYTF

clone size: few
D gene: TRBD1
V gene: TRBV2
J gene: TRBJ2-5
CDR3 DNA: TGTGCCAGCAGAACCGACAGGGGGACCCAGTACTTC
CDR3 protein: CASRTDRGTQYF

clone size: few
D gene: -
V gene: TRBV5-1
J gene: TRBJ2-3
CDR3 DNA: TGCGCCAGCAGCTTAACGGCGGGGGCCCCAGGAGATACGCAGTATTTT
CDR3 protein: CASSLTAGAPGDTQYF

clone size: many
D gene: -
V gene: TRBV4-2
J gene: TRBJ2-7
CDR3 DNA: TGTGCCAGCAGCCAAGTCGTTACTGGCGAGCAGTACTTC
CDR3 protein: CASSQVVTGEQYF

clone size: few
D gene: -
V gene: TRBV25-1
J gene: TRBJ1-6
CDR3 DNA: TGTGCCAGCAGAGAAACTGGGGCCACCCTCCACTTT
CDR3 protein: CASRETGATLHF

clone size: few
D gene: -
V gene: TRBV12-3/TRBV12-4
J gene: TRBJ2-1
CDR3 DNA: TGTGCCAGCAGACGGGACTTCGCGAACAATGAGCAGTTCTTC
CDR3 protein: CASRRDFANNEQFF

clone size: many
D gene: TRBD1
V gene: TRBV5-1
J gene: TRBJ1-6
CDR3 DNA: TGCGCCAGCAGCTTGGGCCAGGGGGACTCACCCCTCCACTTT
CDR3 protein: CASSLGQGDSPLHF

clone size: -
D gene: -
V gene: TRBV6-5
J gene: TRBJ2-3
CDR3 DNA: TGTGCCAGCAGAGGCGGAGATACGCAGTATTTT
CDR3 protein: CASRGGDTQYF

clone size: -
D gene: -
V gene: TRBV12-3/TRBV12-4
J gene: TRBJ2-3
CDR3 DNA: TGTGCCAGCAGACTTGGGATTCACACAGATACGCAGTATTTT
CDR3 protein: CASRLGIHTDTQYF

clone size: few
D gene: -
V gene: TRBV20-1
J gene: TRBJ2-5
CDR3 DNA: TGCAGTGCCGCAGACCGGGAGACCCAGTACTTC
CDR3 protein: CSAADRETQYF

clone size: many
D gene: TRBD1
V gene: TRBV5-1
J gene: TRBJ2-3
CDR3 DNA: TGCGCCAGCCGACAGGGGGCCATTAGCGGGGATACGCAGTATTTT
CDR3 protein: CASRQGAISGDTQYF

clone size: few
D gene: -
V gene: TRBV4-1
J gene: TRBJ2-6
CDR3 DNA: TGCGCCAGCAGCCAATACTCCTCTGGGGCCAACGTCCTGACTTTC
CDR3 protein: CASSQYSSGANVLTF

clone size: many
D gene: TRBD2
V gene: TRBV11-3
J gene: TRBJ2-2
CDR3 DNA: TGTGCCAGCAGCGGGGGACTAGCGGACGGGGAGCTGTTTTTT
CDR3 protein: CASSGGLADGELFF

clone size: many
D gene: TRBD1
V gene: TRBV5-6
J gene: TRBJ2-7
CDR3 DNA: TGTGCCAGCAGCGATCCGGGACAGGGGTTATACGAGCAGTACTTC
CDR3 protein: CASSDPGQGLYEQYF

clone size: few
D gene: -
V gene: TRBV12-3/TRBV12-4
J gene: TRBJ2-3
CDR3 DNA: TGTGCCAGCAGTATCCAGCTACGCACAGATACGCAGTATTTT
CDR3 protein: CASSIQLRTDTQYF

clone size: many
D gene: -
V gene: TRBV15
J gene: TRBJ1-1
CDR3 DNA: TGTGCCACCAGCAGAGTTAACACTGAAGCTTTCTTT
CDR3 protein: CATSRVNTEAFF

clone size: few
D gene: TRBD2
V gene: TRBV20-1
J gene: TRBJ2-5
CDR3 DNA: TGCAGTCCCCGGGGGGGTGAGACCCAGTACTTC
CDR3 protein: CSPRGGETQYF

clone size: -
D gene: -
V gene: TRBV4-1
J gene: TRBJ2-4
CDR3 DNA: TGCGCCAGCAGCCAAGATGGCGGCAAAAACATTCAGTACTTC
CDR3 protein: CASSQDGGKNIQYF

clone size: -
D gene: -
V gene: TRBV12-3/TRBV12-4
J gene: TRBJ1-1
CDR3 DNA: TGTGCCAGCAGAGGGGAGAACACTGAAGCTTTCTTT
CDR3 protein: CASRGENTEAFF

clone size: many
D gene: -
V gene: TRBV28
J gene: TRBJ1-6
CDR3 DNA: TGTGCCAGCAGTTTGGGAGGTTCCAATAATTCACCCCTCCACTTT
CDR3 protein: CASSLGGSNNSPLHF

clone size: -
D gene: -
V gene: TRBV10-3
J gene: TRBJ1-1
CDR3 DNA: TGTGCCATCAGTGAAACCCAGGTCAACACTGAAGCTTTCTTT
CDR3 protein: CAISETQVNTEAFF

clone size: many
D gene: -
V gene: TRBV5-1
J gene: TRBJ1-1
CDR3 DNA: TGCGCCAGCAGCTGGGGGCCCTCTTGGGACACTGAAGCTTTCTTT
CDR3 protein: CASSWGPSWDTEAFF

clone size: -
D gene: -
V gene: TRBV7-8
J gene: TRBJ1-2
CDR3 DNA: TGTGCCAGCAGCTTGATGCAGGGATCCGGCTACACCTTC
CDR3 protein: CASSLMQGSGYTF

clone size: many
D gene: -
V gene: TRBV7-2
J gene: TRBJ2-3
CDR3 DNA: TGTGCCAGCAGCTTGGACAGAAGCACAGATACGCAGTATTTT
CDR3 protein: CASSLDRSTDTQYF

clone size: few
D gene: TRBD1
V gene: TRBV18
J gene: TRBJ1-4
CDR3 DNA: TGTGCCAGCTCACCACCGGAGGAACAGGGGGGTGAAAAACTGTTTTTT
CDR3 protein: CASSPPEEQGGEKLFF

clone size: many
D gene: TRBD2
V gene: TRBV12-3/TRBV12-4
J gene: TRBJ2-1
CDR3 DNA: TGTGCCAGCAGTTCCGGGGGGTTTAATGAGCAGTTCTTC
CDR3 protein: CASSSGGFNEQFF

clone size: -
D gene: -
V gene: TRBV10-2
J gene: TRBJ1-1
CDR3 DNA: TGCGCCAGCAGTGACTATCAGGGTAACACTGAAGCTTTCTTT
CDR3 protein: CASSDYQGNTEAFF

clone size: many
D gene: -
V gene: TRBV7-2
J gene: TRBJ1-5
CDR3 DNA: TGTGCCGGAATTTATCGGCCCCAGCATTTT
CDR3 protein: CAGIYRPQHF

clone size: many
D gene: -
V gene: TRBV4-2
J gene: TRBJ2-2
CDR3 DNA: TGTGCCAGCAGCCAAAACCGGGCTCCAAACACCGGGGAGCTGTTTTTT
CDR3 protein: CASSQNRAPNTGELFF

clone size: few
D gene: TRBD1
V gene: TRBV20-1
J gene: TRBJ1-5
CDR3 DNA: TGCAGTGCACAGGGGTCACCCCCGCCCCAGCATTTT
CDR3 protein: CSAQGSPPPQHF

clone size: few
D gene: TRBD1
V gene: TRBV24-1
J gene: TRBJ2-3
CDR3 DNA: TGTGCCACCAGTGATCGCACAGGGGGCGCCCCAGATACGCAGTATTTT
CDR3 protein: CATSDRTGGAPDTQYF

clone size: many
D gene: -
V gene: TRBV6-5
J gene: TRBJ1-4
CDR3 DNA: TGTGCCAGCAGTTCCCCGGGACTCCTAGAGAAACTGTTTTTT
CDR3 protein: CASSSPGLLEKLFF

clone size: -
D gene: -
V gene: TRBV20-1
J gene: TRBJ1-1
CDR3 DNA: TGCAGTGCATACAGGTTAATGAACACTGAAGCTTTCTTT
CDR3 protein: CSAYRLMNTEAFF

clone size: many
D gene: TRBD2
V gene: TRBV4-2
J gene: TRBJ2-1
CDR3 DNA: TGTGCCAGCAGCCAAGCGTCCGCGGGGGGCTACAATGAGCAGTTCTTC
CDR3 protein: CASSQASAGGYNEQFF

clone size: -
D gene: TRBD2
V gene: TRBV5-4
J gene: TRBJ2-1
CDR3 DNA: TGTGCCAGCAGCTTCCGACTAGCGGGGATAGCGGGCCCGGGGAATGAGCAGTTCTTC
CDR3 protein: CASSFRLAGIAGPGNEQFF

clone size: -
D gene: TRBD2
V gene: TRBV6-2/TRBV6-3
J gene: TRBJ2-6
CDR3 DNA: TGTGCCAGCAGTTACGGGGGGGCTGGGGCCAACGTCCTGACTTTC
CDR3 protein: CASSYGGAGANVLTF

clone size: many
D gene: -
V gene: TRBV7-3
J gene: TRBJ2-3
CDR3 DNA: TGTGCCAGCAGCTCCTCCCCGGCAGATACGCAGTATTTT
CDR3 protein: CASSSSPADTQYF

clone size: -
D gene: -
V gene: TRBV5-4
J gene: TRBJ2-4
CDR3 DNA: TGTGCCAGCACCCCCTCAGGGGCCAAAAACATTCAGTACTTC
CDR3 protein: CASTPSGAKNIQYF

clone size: -
D gene: -
V gene: TRBV9
J gene: TRBJ2-5
CDR3 DNA: TGTGCCAGCAGCGTAGCCCTCGGCAGTCAAGAGACCCAGTACTTC
CDR3 protein: CASSVALGSQETQYF

clone size: -
D gene: -
V gene: TRBV7-2
J gene: TRBJ2-1
CDR3 DNA: TGTGCCAGCAGCCCCAGGATGTCCTACAATGAGCAGTTCTTC
CDR3 protein: CASSPRMSYNEQFF

clone size: few
D gene: -
V gene: TRBV7-2
J gene: TRBJ1-3
CDR3 DNA: TGTGCCAGCAGCGGGGGAAGGACAGCTGGAAACACCATATATTTT
CDR3 protein: CASSGGRTAGNTIYF